Below are 3 T cell receptor beta chains sequenced from a single sample in a study of T cells in narcolepsy. Sequenced by immunoSEQ multiplex PCR; TCRdb stores in-frame clones only, minus some. The data contain tens of thousands of clones, roughly 80% of them singletons. Sequencing input: memory (CD45RA-) CD4+ T cells from blood. These TCRs come from a human donor in good health.

The chain employs TRBV7-2 and TRBJ1-6; 7 nucleotides align to TRBD1. With V trimmed by 5 bases and J by 0 bases, 10 bases remained unmatched. The V gene's germline CDR1 is SGHTA and CDR2 FQGNSA. The CDR3 totals 18 residues. CDR3 in amino acids: CASSGHRGFSSYNSPLHF. The DNA for the CDR3 is TGTGCCAGCAGCGGACACAGGGGTTTCAGCTCCTATAATTCACCCCTCCACTTT.

The CDR3 here is CASSPGDEQFF. CDR3 nucleotide sequence: TGCGCCAGCAGCCCTGGGGATGAGCAGTTCTTC. The chain joins TRBV4-1 to TRBJ2-1; D not resolved. CDR3 size: 11 residues. Trimming took 4 bases from V and 8 from J, leaving 6 bases between them. Germline loops: CDR1 MGHRA, CDR2 YSYEKL.

The chain joins TRBV6-1 to TRBJ2-3; 11 positions agree with TRBD2. The CDR3 is 15 amino acids. Trimming at V came to 2 bases and at J to 4 bases, leaving 2 bases not matched to a gene. The germline V gene encodes CDR1 MNHNS and CDR2 SASEGT. Here the CDR3 reads CASSELAGGSDTQYF. CDR3 coding DNA: TGTGCCAGCAGTGAACTAGCGGGGGGTTCAGATACGCAGTATTTT.